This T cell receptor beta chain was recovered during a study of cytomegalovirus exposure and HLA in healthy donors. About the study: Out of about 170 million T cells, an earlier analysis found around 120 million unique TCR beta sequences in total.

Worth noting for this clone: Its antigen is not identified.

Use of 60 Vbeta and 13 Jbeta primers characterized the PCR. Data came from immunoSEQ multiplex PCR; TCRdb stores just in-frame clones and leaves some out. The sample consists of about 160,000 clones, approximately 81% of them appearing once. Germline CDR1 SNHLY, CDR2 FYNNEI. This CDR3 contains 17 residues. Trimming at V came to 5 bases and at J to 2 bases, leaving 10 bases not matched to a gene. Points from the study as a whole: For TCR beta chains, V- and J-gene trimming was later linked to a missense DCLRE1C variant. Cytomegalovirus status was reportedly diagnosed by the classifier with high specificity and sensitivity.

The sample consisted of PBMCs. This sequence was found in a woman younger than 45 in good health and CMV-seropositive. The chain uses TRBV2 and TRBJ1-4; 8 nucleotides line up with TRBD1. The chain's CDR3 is CASSYDDRGWTNEKLFF. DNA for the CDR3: TGTGCCAGCAGTTACGACGACAGGGGATGGACTAATGAAAAACTGTTTTTT. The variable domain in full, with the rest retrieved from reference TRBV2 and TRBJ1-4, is EPEVTQTPSHQVTQMGQEVILRCVPISNHLYFYWYRQILGQKVEFLVSFYNNEISEKSEIFDDQFSVERPDGSNFTLKIRSTKLEDSAMYFCASSYDDRGWTNEKLFFGSGTQLSVL.